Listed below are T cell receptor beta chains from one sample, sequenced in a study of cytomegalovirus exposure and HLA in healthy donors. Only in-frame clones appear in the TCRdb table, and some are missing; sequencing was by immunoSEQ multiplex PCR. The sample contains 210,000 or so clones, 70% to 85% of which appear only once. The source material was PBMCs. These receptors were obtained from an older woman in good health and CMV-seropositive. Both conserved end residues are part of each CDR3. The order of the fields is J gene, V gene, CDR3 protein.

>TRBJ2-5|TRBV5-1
CASSPQGSGETQYF
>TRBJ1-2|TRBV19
CATGTGGTRPVKGDSNYGYTF
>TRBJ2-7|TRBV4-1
CASSQEGWTGAYEQYF
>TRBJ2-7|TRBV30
CAWSVDRLSYEQYF
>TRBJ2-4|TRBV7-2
CASSLVQAAKNIQYF
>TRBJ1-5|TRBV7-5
CVRSWTTGGPQPQHF
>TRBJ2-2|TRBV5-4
CASREGQTETGELFF
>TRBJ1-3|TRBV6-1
CASSEGYNSGNTIYF
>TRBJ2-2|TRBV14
CASSQLWGQGRTGELFF
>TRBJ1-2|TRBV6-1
CASSESWGPPGYGYTF
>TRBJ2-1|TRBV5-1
CASSLQGLAGGSYNEQFF
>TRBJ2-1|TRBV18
CASSLGLAGGNEQFF
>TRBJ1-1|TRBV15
CATSRESGLNTEAFF
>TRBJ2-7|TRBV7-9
CASSLAGGPSTYEQYF
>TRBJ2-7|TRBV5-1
CASTGTGGYEQYF
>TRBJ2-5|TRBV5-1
CASSYPDRAQETQYF
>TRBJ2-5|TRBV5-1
CASSLVSGRETQYF
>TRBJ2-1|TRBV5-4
CASSSQGTGGYNEQFF
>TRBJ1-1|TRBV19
CASAPQGAPGAFF
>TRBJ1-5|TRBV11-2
CASSLGQKQPQHF
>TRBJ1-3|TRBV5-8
CASSSTGVVSGNTIYF
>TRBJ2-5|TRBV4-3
CASSQGTGVPEETQYF
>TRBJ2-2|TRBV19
CASSIGGTGAGELFF
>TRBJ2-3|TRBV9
CASSVDSSGGPGDTQYF
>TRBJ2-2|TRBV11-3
CASGFGTSAGELFF
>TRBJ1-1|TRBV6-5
CASSRTAEINTEAFF
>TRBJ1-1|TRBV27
CASRWTDLNTEAFF
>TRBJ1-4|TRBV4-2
CASSQPGRASEKLFF
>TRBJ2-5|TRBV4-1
CASSRGLGGGGKETQYF
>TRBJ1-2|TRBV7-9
CASSSPTDGYGYTF
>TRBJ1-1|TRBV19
CASSIGTGGTEAFF
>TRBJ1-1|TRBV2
CASSERTGGLNTEAFF
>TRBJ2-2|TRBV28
CASSLGRLAGGPNTGELFF
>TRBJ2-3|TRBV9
CASSGREGGADTQYF
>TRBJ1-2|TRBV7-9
CASTQGTGAYGYTF
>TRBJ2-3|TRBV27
CASSIQRTDTQYF
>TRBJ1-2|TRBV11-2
CASSFGQASYGYTF
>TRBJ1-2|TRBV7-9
CASSSLTGEYGYTF
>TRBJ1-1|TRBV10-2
CASSESSGYTEAFF
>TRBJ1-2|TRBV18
CASSPPTGTYGYTF
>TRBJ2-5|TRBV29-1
CSVEHAGETQYF
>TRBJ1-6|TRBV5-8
CASSFRPRANNSPLHF